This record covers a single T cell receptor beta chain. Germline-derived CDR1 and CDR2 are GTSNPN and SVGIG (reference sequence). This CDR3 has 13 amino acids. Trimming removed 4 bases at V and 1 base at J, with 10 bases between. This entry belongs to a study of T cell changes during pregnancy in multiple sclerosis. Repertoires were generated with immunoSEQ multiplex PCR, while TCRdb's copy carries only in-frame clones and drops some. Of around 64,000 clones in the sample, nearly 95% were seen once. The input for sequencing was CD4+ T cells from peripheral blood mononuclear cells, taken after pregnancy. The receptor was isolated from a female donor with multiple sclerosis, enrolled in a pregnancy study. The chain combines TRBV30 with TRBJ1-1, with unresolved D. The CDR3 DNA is TGTGCCTGGAAAATCAACAAGAACACTGAAGCTTTCTTT. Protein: CAWKINKNTEAFF.